This T cell receptor beta chain was profiled in a study of a mutant IDH1 vaccine in newly diagnosed glioma (dated by TCRdb to about 2021). Background for the entire study: Patients received eight vaccinations in weeks 1, 3, 5, 7, 11, 15, 19 and 23, corresponding to visits V03 through V10. For exploratory analyses, longitudinal TCRB deep sequencing was carried out in roughly 25 treated patients wherever samples were available. Peripheral blood samples were drawn at six visits, namely V03 (baseline), V05, V07, V10, V12 and V13. Vaccination began 4-6 weeks after radiotherapy alone, or alongside temozolomide cycles in the chemotherapy-containing groups. Before enrollment, patients had received standard therapy of radiotherapy alone, temozolomide alone, or radiochemotherapy with temozolomide; most received the combination. Of the 25 to 35 patients who were treated, about 62% were male and 37.5% were female, and the mean age was approximately 40 years.

The library was made by the immunoSEQ multiplex PCR assay. Rearranged TCR beta chain sequences were amplified with the hsTCRB Kit following the manufacturer's protocol. An Illumina MiSeq was used to sequence the TCRB libraries. Per the original workflow: The proprietary platform of the kit vendor was used for demultiplexing, trimming and gene mapping. As stored in TCRdb, this immuneACCESS dataset retains in-frame rearrangements with V and J assigned. A fraction of the clones does not appear; measured against another copy, unresolved V genes explain less than half of the discrepancy, and the remainder lacks a known reason. That table furnishes V, J and clone size, whereas the DNA furnished D and trimming. The sample table records 25,000 to 35,000 clones; 75% to 90% of these occur just once. Jointly, the top ten make up less than 9.5% of the sample. Summary of the overall study and its limitations: The authors stated that sample limitations prevented analyses of patient blood samples from being reproduced. Immune responses induced by the vaccine were seen in roughly 95% of patients across multiple MHC alleles. Selection of PBMC samples for TCRB deep sequencing was based on availability. Pseudoprogression seemed to be unrelated to changes in the top peripheral T cell clonotypes found by TCRB sequencing.

Cut back by 5 bases and 0 bases, the V and J ends lie 16 bases apart. The CDR3 runs 16 amino acids, cysteine and phenylalanine included. Only the CDR3 region is kept as DNA, spanning 48 bases read in frame from base 1. The germline V gene yields SGHVS for CDR1 and FNYEAQ for CDR2. The time point tag for this specimen amounts to: week 23, last vaccination. A 20-mer mutant IDH1 peptide at 300 micrograms in Montanide made up each vaccine dose, which was injected subcutaneously together with topical imiquimod. The donors had newly diagnosed IDH1-mutant astrocytomas of WHO grade 3 or 4 that showed loss of nuclear ATRX. The samples were drawn from NOA16, a multicentre, single-arm, open-label phase I trial in Germany that tested a mutant IDH1 peptide vaccine in humans for the first time. Genomic DNA for TCRB sequencing was isolated from EDTA blood with the DNeasy Blood and Tissue Kit. This clone was picked up one time. Its specific antigen is unknown. No base quality information exists; no much larger clone differs at one position.

Sequencing used PBMCs, obtained from a glioma patient whose treatment included an IDH1 peptide vaccine. The sequence was obtained from a woman between 18 and 30 years old with glioma. Recombination linked TRBV7-6 to TRBJ2-5, with no confident D gene call. In nucleotides, the sequence is TGTGCCAGCAGCCCTCGGGCGGAACGGTACCAAGAGACCCAGTACTTC. Its protein product is CASSPRAERYQETQYF.